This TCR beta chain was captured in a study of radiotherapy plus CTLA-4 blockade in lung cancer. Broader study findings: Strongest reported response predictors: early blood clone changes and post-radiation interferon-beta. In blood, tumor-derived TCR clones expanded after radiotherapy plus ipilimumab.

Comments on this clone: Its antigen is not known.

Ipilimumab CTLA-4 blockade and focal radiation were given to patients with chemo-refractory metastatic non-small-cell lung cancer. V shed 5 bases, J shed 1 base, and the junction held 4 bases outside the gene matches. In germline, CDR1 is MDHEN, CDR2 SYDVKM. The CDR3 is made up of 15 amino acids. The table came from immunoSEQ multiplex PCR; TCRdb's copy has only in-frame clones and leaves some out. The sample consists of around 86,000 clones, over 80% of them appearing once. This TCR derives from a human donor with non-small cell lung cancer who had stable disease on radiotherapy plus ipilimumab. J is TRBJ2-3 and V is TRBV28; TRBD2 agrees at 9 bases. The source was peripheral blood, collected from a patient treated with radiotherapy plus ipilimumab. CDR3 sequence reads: CASSTRTSGTDTQYF. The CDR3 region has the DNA TGTGCCAGCAGTACAAGGACTAGCGGCACAGATACGCAGTATTTT.